This T cell receptor beta chain was recorded in a study of shared clonotypes between healthy human individuals. The length of the CDR3 is 16 residues. Trimming at V came to 3 bases and at J to 4 bases, leaving 8 bases not matched to a gene. Germline assignment: CDR1 LNHDA and CDR2 SQIVND (reference sequence). Sequenced by immunoSEQ multiplex PCR; TCRdb stores in-frame clones only, minus some. The sample holds over 400,000 clones, 70% to 85% seen once. Sequencing used PBMCs. The V call is TRBV19, the J call TRBJ2-3; 9 nucleotides line up with TRBD2. The source is a woman aged 35 to 49 in good health. Some clones in this sample may be carry-over from other donors' samples. This CDR3 reads CASSIGAGGPPDTQYF. CDR3 nucleotide sequence: TGTGCCAGTAGTATCGGGGCGGGAGGGCCGCCAGATACGCAGTATTTT.